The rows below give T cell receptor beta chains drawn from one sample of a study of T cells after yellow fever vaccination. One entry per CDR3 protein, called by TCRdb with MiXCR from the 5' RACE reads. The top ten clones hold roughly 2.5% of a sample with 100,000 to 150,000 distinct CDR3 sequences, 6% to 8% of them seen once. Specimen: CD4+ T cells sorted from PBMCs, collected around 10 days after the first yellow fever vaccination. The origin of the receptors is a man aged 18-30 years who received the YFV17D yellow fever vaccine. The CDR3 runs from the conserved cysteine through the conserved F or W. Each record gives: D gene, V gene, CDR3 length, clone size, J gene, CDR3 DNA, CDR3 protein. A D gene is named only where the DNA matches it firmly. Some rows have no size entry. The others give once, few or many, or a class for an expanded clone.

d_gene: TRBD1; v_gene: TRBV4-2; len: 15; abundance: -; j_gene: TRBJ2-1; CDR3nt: TGTGCCAGCAGCCAACAGGGGGCAGCCTACAATGAGCAGTTCTTC; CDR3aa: CASSQQGAAYNEQFF
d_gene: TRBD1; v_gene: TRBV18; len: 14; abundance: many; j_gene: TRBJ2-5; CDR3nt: TGTGCCAGCTCACGGGGACAGGGCCAAGAGACCCAGTACTTC; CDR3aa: CASSRGQGQETQYF
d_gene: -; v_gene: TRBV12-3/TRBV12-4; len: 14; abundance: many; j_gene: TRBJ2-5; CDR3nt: TGTGCCAGCAGTTTAGTGGGCAGCCAAGAGACCCAGTACTTC; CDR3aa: CASSLVGSQETQYF
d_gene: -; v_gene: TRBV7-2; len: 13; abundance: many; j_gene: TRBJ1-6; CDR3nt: TGTGCCAGCAGCTCCCCCGGGGGTTCACCCCTCCACTTT; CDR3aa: CASSSPGGSPLHF
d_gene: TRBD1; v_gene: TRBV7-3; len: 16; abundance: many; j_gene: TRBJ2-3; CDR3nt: TGTGCCAGCAGCTTTACCGGGACAGTCCGCCCAGATACGCAGTATTTT; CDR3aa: CASSFTGTVRPDTQYF
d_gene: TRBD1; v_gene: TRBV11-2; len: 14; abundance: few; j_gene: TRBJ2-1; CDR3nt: TGTGCCAGCAGCTTAGGGACAGGGGGCGATGAGCAGTTCTTC; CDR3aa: CASSLGTGGDEQFF
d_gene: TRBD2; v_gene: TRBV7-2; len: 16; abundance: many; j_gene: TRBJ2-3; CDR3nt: TGTGCCAGCTCCCGGGGGGTGGGACTAGAATCAGATACGCAGTATTTT; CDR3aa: CASSRGVGLESDTQYF
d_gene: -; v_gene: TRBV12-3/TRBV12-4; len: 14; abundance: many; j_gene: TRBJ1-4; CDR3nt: TGTGCCAGCGGCTGGGGGCTGACTAATGAAAAACTGTTTTTT; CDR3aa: CASGWGLTNEKLFF
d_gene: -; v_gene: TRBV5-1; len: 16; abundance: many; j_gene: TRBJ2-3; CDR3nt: TGCGCCAGCAGCTTGGGACGGGGGCTGGGCACAGATACGCAGTATTTT; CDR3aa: CASSLGRGLGTDTQYF
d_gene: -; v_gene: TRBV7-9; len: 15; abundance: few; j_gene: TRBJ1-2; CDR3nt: TGTGCCAGCAGCTTAGGCGAGGACTCCTTCTATGGCTACACCTTC; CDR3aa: CASSLGEDSFYGYTF
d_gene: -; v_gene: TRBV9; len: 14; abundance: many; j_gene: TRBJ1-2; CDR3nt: TGTGCGTCGGCGAAGGGGGTCGAAGACTATGGCTACACCTTC; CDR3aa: CASAKGVEDYGYTF
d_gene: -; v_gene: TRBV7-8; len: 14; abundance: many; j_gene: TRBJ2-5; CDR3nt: TGTGCCAGCAGCCCCGGGGGAGACCAAGAGACCCAGTACTTC; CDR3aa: CASSPGGDQETQYF
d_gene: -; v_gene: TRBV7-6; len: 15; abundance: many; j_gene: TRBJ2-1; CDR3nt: TGTGCCAGCAGCCCAGCCGGGTTGGCGGGGAGCCACCAGTTCTTC; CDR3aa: CASSPAGLAGSHQFF
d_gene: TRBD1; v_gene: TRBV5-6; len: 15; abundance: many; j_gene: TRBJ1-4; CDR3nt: TGTGCCAGCAGCTTTACAGGGGTGCTAGGAGAAAAACTGTTTTTT; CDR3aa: CASSFTGVLGEKLFF
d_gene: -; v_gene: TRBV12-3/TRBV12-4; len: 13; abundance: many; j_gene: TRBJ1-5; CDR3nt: TGTGCCAGCAGTTTAGGCCTCACTCAGCCCCAGCATTTT; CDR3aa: CASSLGLTQPQHF
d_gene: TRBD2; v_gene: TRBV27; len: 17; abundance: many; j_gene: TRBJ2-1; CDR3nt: TGTGCCAGCAGTCGCTGGGCGGGGGGGGCCCTTGGGAATGAGCAGTTCTTC; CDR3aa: CASSRWAGGALGNEQFF
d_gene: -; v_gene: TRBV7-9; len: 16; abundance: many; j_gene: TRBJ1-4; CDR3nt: TGTGCCAGCAGCTTCGGTGGTTCAGGGACTAATGAAAAACTGTTTTTT; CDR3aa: CASSFGGSGTNEKLFF
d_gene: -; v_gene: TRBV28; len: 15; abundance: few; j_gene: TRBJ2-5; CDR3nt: TGTGCCAGCAGTGACGGCGGGGCTTCTCAAGAGACCCAGTACTTC; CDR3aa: CASSDGGASQETQYF
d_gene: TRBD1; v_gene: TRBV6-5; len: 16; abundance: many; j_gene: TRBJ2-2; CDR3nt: TGTGCCAGCAGTTACATATCAGGGGGCCTCACCGGGGAGCTGTTTTTT; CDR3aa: CASSYISGGLTGELFF
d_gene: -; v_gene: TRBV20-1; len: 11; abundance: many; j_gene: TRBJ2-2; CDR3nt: TGCAGTGCTGGTCGGACCGGGGAGCTGTTTTTT; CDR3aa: CSAGRTGELFF
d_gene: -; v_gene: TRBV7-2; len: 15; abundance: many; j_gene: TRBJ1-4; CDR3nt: TGTGCCAGCAGCCGAGGACAGACTAAACATGAAAAACTGTTTTTT; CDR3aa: CASSRGQTKHEKLFF
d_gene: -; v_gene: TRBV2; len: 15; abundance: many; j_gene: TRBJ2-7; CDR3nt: TGTGCCACCTCCCAATTCGGACAGCTGGCCTACGAGCAGTACTTC; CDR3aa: CATSQFGQLAYEQYF
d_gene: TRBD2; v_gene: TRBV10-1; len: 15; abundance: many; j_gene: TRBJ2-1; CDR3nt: TGCGCCAGCAGCCGTGGTGTAGCGGGGGAGGATGAGCAGTTCTTC; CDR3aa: CASSRGVAGEDEQFF
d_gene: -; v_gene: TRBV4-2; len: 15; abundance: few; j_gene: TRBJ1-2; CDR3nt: TGTGCCAGCAGCCAAGGGAGCGTCGGGAGCTATGGCTACACCTTC; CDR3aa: CASSQGSVGSYGYTF
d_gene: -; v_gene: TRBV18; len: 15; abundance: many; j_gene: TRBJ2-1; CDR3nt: TGTGCCAGCTCACCACCAGGGACCCTAGGGAATGAGCAGTTCTTC; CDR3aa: CASSPPGTLGNEQFF
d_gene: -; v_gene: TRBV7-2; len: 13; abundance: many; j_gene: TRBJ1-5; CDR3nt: TGTGCCAGCAGCTTAAATAGCAATCAGCCCCAGCATTTT; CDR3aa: CASSLNSNQPQHF
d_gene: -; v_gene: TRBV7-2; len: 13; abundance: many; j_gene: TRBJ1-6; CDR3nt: TGTGCCAGCAGCTTAGTAGGGGTACCACCCCTCCACTTT; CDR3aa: CASSLVGVPPLHF
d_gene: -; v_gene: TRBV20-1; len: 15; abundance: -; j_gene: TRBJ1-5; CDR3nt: TGCAGTGCTAGATCCATGGAGGGTAGCAATCAGCCCCAGCATTTT; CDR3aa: CSARSMEGSNQPQHF
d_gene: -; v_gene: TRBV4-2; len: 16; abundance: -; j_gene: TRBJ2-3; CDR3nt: TGTGCCAGCAGCCTAGGAAGGGGGGGCAACACAGATACGCAGTATTTT; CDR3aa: CASSLGRGGNTDTQYF
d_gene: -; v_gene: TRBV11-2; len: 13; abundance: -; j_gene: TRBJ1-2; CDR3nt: TGTGCCAGCAGCACCGAGGCGACTAGTCGCTACACCTTC; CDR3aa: CASSTEATSRYTF
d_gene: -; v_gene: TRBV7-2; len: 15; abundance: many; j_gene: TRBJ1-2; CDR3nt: TGTGCCAGCAGCTTAGTCTTTGGGGTTAACTATGGCTACACCTTC; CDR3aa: CASSLVFGVNYGYTF